This T cell receptor beta chain stems from a study of blood T cells in healthy people across ages (dated by TCRdb to about 2015). Background on the whole study: In model experiments, roughly one uniquely barcoded TCR beta cDNA molecule per two T cells was captured by template switching. To track age-related changes in TCR beta repertoire diversity, the study relied on deep sequencing normalized with unique cDNA molecular identifiers. The donors were divided into four age groups: young (average roughly 15 years), middle-aged (roughly 42), aged (about 56) and long-lived (approximately 74). To avoid experimental bias, donors of different ages were randomly spread across the sequencing lanes. Using the same blood draw, the study looked at two additional independent replicas of 1 million unique cDNA reads for two donors, one aged 18 to 30 and the other aged 80 or older. What the authors observed across the whole study: The long-lived group showed more naive CD4+ T cells, fewer expanded clones and increased TCR diversity than the aged group, suggesting age selection. The CMV infection status of donors was not known, potentially confounding age-related changes in expanded clonotypes. Estimates of total diversity based on one million sequenced T cells were regarded as lower bounds and as underestimates. Because profiling used bulk unsorted PBMCs, naive and antigen-experienced compartments could not be compared conclusively. Observed TCR beta diversity per million T cells fell roughly linearly with age, and a significant reduction was already apparent by age around 36. The percentage of naive T cells measured by flow cytometry correlated strongly with observed TCR beta diversity.

Library generation was performed with 5' RACE. The sequencer listed for this sample is Illumina HiSeq 2500. A second 7 to 11 cycle PCR used a sample-barcoded 5' primer and a J-beta primer mix. Each TCR beta cDNA molecule received a unique molecular identifier from a template-switch 5' adaptor carrying 12 random nucleotides. Each sample yielded at least 2.5 million CDR3-containing paired-end reads. The Mint cDNA synthesis kit, primed by a TRBC-specific oligonucleotide, was used to synthesize first-strand cDNA from all RNA. Following uracil-DNA glycosylase treatment, all cDNA underwent a first 18-cycle PCR with the universal primers M1SS and BC2_uni_R. The source study handled its data this way. Normalization of each sample was performed by random selection of 1 million high-quality reads, each carrying a distinct molecular identifier. Reads sharing molecular identifiers were discarded rather than binned into consensus sequences. MiTCR, run with a Q25 quality threshold and the strictest error-elimination algorithm, handled CDR3 identification, clonotype clustering and error correction. Lower-bound total TCR beta diversity was estimated with a nonparametric unseen species model using Euler transformation. TCRdb reprocessing: public reads trimmed at Q25 with fastp, clones called with MiXCR, in-frame beta chains kept. Duplicate CDR3 protein sequences are folded into a single record with the most common DNA and genes. TCRdb, not the original authors, processed these V and J calls. The sample includes about a million distinct CDR3 sequences, with more than 30% observed a single time. The leading ten clones occupy roughly 13% of the sample.

As regards this clonotype: Its antigen specificity is not known. Base qualities are missing; no much larger clone stands one base away.

Based on the germline V gene (reference sequence), the CDR1 and CDR2 sequences are DFQATT and SNEGSKA. V is cut back by 6 bases and J by 5 bases, with 14 bases in the junction unmatched. The CDR3 starts with the cysteine, ends with the phenylalanine, and has 16 residues. The retained sequence is limited to the CDR3, 48 bases, with the frame set at the first base. The donors were roughly 39 Caucasian individuals from Russia, aged roughly 6 to 90 years, who were systemically healthy. Ten milliliters of peripheral blood were drawn from each donor into EDTA-treated Vacutainer tubes. Ficoll-Paque density-gradient centrifugation was used to isolate PBMCs, with at least 6.5 million per sample. Total RNA was extracted from PBMCs with Trizol reagent, with at least 6 micrograms obtained per sample. Naive CD45RAhigh/CD27high T cell percentages were measured by flow cytometry on a PBMC aliquot from every donor.

This receptor chain uses TRBV20-1 and TRBJ2-1; TRBD1 agrees with 9 junctional bases. This sequence was found in a man between 18 and 29 years old in good health. Source material: blood. The CDR3 amino acid sequence is: CSAAQSTGGRNNEQFF. In nucleotides, the sequence is TGCAGTGCCGCGCAATCAACAGGGGGCCGGAACAATGAGCAGTTCTTC.